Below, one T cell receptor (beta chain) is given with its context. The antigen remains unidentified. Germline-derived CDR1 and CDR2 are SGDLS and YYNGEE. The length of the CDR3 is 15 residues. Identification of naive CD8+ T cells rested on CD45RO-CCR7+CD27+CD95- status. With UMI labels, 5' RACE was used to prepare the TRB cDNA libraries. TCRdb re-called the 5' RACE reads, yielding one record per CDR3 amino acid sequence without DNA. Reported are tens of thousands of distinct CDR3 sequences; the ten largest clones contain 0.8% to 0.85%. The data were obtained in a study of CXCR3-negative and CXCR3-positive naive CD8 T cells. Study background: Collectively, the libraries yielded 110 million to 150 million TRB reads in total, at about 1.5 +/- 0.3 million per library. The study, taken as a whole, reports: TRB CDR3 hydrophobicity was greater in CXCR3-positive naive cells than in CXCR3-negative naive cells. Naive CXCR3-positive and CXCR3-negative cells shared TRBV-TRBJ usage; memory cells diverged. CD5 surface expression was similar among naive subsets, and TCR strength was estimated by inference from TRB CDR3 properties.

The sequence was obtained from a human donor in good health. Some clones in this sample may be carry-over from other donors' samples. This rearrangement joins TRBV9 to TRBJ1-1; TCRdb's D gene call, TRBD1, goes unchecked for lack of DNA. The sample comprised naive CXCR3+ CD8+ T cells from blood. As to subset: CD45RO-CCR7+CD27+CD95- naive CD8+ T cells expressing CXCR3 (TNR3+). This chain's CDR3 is CASSVGSGMNTEAFF.